The T cell receptor (beta chain) described here comes from a study of T-cell reconstitution after alpha-beta-depleted transplantation in children. Between the trimmed V and J ends, which lost 3 bases and 2 bases, there was a span of 9 bases. The length of the CDR3 is 13 residues. Germline assignment: CDR1 DFQATT and CDR2 SNEGSKA (reference sequence). This clonotype was recorded at least ten times. TCRbeta library construction was performed incorporating unique molecular identifiers. TCRdb called the PCR reads again in MiXCR, with one record for every CDR3 protein. In the table there are approximately 110,000 distinct CDR3 sequences, 10% of which are singletons.

The chain recombines TRBV20-1 with TRBJ2-3; TRBD1 might be the D (5 bases). The receptor was derived from a boy between 2 and 15 years old with acute lymphoblastic leukemia, due to receive a stem cell transplant. The input for sequencing was PBMCs, taken before TCRalphabeta/CD19-depleted stem cell transplant. The CDR3 protein is CSARQGYTDTQYF. Here the CDR3 DNA reads TGCAGTGCTAGGCAGGGATACACAGATACGCAGTATTTT.